This T cell receptor beta chain derives from a study of tumor-infiltrating lymphocytes in oesophageal squamous cell carcinoma. Germline CDR1 and CDR2: SGHTA and FQGNSA. The germline V and J ends were trimmed by 0 bases and 3 bases, with 9 bases remaining between them. This CDR3 spans 14 amino acids. TCRdb passed the PCR reads through MiXCR, listing each CDR3 protein once. The top ten hold around 20% of the sample, which has under 20,000 distinct CDR3 sequences, 45% to 50% seen once. The chain recombines TRBV7-2 with TRBJ2-7, with D possibly being TRBD1 or TRBD2 (5 bases each). This TCR was recovered from a male donor with esophageal squamous cell carcinoma. Sequenced: esophageal tumor tissue. The DNA for the CDR3 is TGTGCCAGCAGCTTAGCCAGGGAGTTCTACGAGCAGTACTTC. Amino acids: CASSLAREFYEQYF.